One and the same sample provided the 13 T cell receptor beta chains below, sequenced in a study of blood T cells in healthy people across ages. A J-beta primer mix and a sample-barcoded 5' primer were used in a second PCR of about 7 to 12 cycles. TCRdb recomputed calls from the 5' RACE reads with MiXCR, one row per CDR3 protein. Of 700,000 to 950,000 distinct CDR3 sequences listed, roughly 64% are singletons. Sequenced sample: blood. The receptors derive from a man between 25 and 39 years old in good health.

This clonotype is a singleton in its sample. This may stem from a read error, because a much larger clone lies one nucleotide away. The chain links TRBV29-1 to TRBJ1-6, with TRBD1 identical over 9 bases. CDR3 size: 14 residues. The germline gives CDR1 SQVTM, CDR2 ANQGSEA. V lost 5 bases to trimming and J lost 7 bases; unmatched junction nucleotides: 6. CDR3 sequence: CSVQAGQGNSPLHF. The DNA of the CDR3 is TGCAGCGTTCAAGCGGGACAGGGAAATTCACCCCTCCACTTT.

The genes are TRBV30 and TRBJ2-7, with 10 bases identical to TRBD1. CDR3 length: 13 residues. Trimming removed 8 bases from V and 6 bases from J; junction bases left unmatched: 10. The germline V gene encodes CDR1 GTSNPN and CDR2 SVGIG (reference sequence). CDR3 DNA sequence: TGTGCCCTGGGGGGGACAGGGGAGAGCGAGCAGTACTTC. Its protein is CALGGTGESEQYF.

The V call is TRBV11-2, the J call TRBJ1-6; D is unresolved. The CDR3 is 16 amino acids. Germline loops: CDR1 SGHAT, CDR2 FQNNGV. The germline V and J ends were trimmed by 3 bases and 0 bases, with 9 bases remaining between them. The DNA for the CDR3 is TGTGCCAGCAGCTTTGGTGGCAACTCCTATAATTCACCCCTCCACTTT. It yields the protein CASSFGGNSYNSPLHF.

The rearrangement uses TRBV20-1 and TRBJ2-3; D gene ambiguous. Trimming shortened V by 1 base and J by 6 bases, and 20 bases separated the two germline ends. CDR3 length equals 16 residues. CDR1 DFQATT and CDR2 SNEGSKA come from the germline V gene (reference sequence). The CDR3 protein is CSARVLELNFPDTQYF. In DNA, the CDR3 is TGCAGTGCTAGAGTTTTAGAACTAAACTTTCCCGATACGCAGTATTTT.

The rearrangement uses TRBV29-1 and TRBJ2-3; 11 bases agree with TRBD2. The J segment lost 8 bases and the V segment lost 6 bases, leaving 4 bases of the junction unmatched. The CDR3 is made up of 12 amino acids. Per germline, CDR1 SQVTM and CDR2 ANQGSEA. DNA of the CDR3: TGCAGCGTAGTACTAGCGGGAGTTACGCAGTATTTT. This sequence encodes CSVVLAGVTQYF.

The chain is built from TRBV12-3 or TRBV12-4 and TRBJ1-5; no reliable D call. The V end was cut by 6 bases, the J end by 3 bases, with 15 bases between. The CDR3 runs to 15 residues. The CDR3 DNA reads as TGTGCCAGCAGCCCCGGAGCAAACTACAATCAGCCCCAGCATTTT. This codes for CASSPGANYNQPQHF.

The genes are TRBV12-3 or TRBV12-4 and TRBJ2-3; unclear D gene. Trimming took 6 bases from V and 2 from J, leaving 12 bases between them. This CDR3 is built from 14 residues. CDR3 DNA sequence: TGTGCCAGCAGCTTTCGTTCCCTCACAGATACGCAGTATTTT. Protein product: CASSFRSLTDTQYF.

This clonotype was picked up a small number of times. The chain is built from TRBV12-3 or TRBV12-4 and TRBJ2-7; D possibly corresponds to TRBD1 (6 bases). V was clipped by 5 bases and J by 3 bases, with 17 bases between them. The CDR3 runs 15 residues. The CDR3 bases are TGTGCCAGCAGTGAGCAGGGGACGATTATCTACGAGCAGTACTTC. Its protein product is CASSEQGTIIYEQYF.

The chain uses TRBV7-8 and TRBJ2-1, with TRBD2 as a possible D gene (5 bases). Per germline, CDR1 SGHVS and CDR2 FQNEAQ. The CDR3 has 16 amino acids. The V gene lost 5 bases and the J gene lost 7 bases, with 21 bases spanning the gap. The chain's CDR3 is CASSLPWGAGGNEQFF. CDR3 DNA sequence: TGTGCCAGCAGCCTCCCGTGGGGAGCCGGTGGGAATGAGCAGTTCTTC.

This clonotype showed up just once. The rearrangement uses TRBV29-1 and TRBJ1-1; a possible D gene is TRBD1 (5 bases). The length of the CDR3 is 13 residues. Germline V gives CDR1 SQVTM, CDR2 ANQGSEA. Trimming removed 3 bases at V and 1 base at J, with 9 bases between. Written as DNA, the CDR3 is TGCAGCGTTGAGAGTGGGGGGAACACTGAAGCTTTCTTT. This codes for CSVESGGNTEAFF.

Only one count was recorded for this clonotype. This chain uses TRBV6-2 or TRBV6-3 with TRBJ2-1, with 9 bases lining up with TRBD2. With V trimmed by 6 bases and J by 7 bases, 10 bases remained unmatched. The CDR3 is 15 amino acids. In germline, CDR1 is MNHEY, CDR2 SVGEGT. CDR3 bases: TGTGCCAGCAGCTATCGGGCTAGCGGGACGAATGAGCAGTTCTTC. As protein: CASSYRASGTNEQFF.

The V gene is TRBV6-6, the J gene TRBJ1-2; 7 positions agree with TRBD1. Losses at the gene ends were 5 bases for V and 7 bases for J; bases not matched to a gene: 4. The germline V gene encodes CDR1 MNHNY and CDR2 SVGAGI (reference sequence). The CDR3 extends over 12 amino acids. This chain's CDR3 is CASSPQGSGYTF. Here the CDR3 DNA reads TGTGCCAGCAGTCCACAGGGGAGTGGCTACACCTTC.

CDR3 nucleotide sequence: TGTGCCAGCAGCCAGAGTCTGTCTGTATCACCCCTCCACTTT. Encoded protein: CASSQSLSVSPLHF. This rearrangement joins TRBV7-2 to TRBJ1-6; D uncertain. Germline V gives CDR1 SGHTA, CDR2 FQGNSA. This CDR3 is 14 amino acids long. V lost 5 bases and J 10 bases, leaving 15 bases between the germline ends. The full variable domain, its missing parts supplied by reference TRBV7-2 and TRBJ1-6, is GAGVSQSPSNKVTEKGKDVELRCDPISGHTALYWYRQSLGQGLEFLIYFQGNSAPDKSGLPSDRFSAERTGGSVSTLTIQRTQQEDSAVYLCASSQSLSVSPLHFGNGTRLTVT.